Presented here are 9 T cell receptor beta chains from one specimen sequenced in a study of T cells in Graves' hyperthyroidism and ophthalmopathy (dated by TCRdb to the late 2010s). Receptor libraries were prepared by multiplex PCR. Sequencer: Illumina HiSeq 2000. The TCR beta CDR3 regions were amplified from the RNA transcripts. The first round of RT-PCR for the TCR CDR3 was performed with the HTBI primer set and the Qiagen OneStep RT-PCR kit. The public reads were reanalyzed by TCRdb: fastp trimming at Q25, MiXCR alignment, in-frame beta chains only. Each CDR3 protein gets just one entry, which takes the most common genes and DNA from the rows behind it. The sample includes about 290,000 distinct CDR3 sequences, with roughly 13% observed a single time. Of the sample, less than 8% falls within the top ten clones. The source material was blood. The receptor source for this set is a woman between 40 and 55 years old with Graves' hyperthyroidism.

This clonotype has ten or more counts. The rearrangement links TRBV6-1 to TRBJ2-7; 7 bases fit TRBD1. Germline-derived CDR1 and CDR2 are MNHNS and SASEGT. Germline trimming cut 0 bases from V and 7 bases from J; bases unmatched to any gene: 6. The CDR3 is 14 amino acids. CDR3 region: CASSEAPDRWEQYF. CDR3 in DNA: TGTGCCAGCAGTGAAGCCCCGGACAGGTGGGAGCAGTACTTC.

The chain combines TRBV5-4 with TRBJ1-2; 12 bases are a match to TRBD1. V dropped 4 bases and J dropped 4; count of bases not matched to a gene: 5. CDR3 length: 15 residues. Germline CDR1 is SGHNT and CDR2 is YYREEE (reference sequence). CDR3: CASSPGDRGLYGYTF. The CDR3 DNA reads as TGTGCCAGCAGCCCCGGGGACAGGGGGCTCTATGGCTACACCTTC.

The chain carries TRBV20-1 and TRBJ2-1; 8 bases match TRBD1. The CDR3 runs to 16 residues. V dropped 1 base and J dropped 9; count of bases not matched to a gene: 14. The germline V gene encodes CDR1 DFQATT and CDR2 SNEGSKA (reference sequence). CDR3 sequence (DNA): TGCAGTGCTAGAGTCAGGCAGGGGGCTAAAGACGGTGAGCAGTTCTTC. This encodes CSARVRQGAKDGEQFF.

At least ten counts were recorded for this clonotype. The CDR3 loop reads CASRERETDTQYF. In nucleotides, the CDR3 is TGCGCCAGCAGGGAGCGGGAGACAGATACGCAGTATTTT. The chain is built from TRBV5-1 and TRBJ2-3; 8 bases map to TRBD2. Germline V gene sequence: CDR1 SGHRS, CDR2 YFSETQ. Trimming at V came to 5 bases and at J to 3 bases, leaving 2 bases not matched to a gene. This CDR3 region has 13 residues.

This clonotype was seen ten or more times. This chain links TRBV12-3 or TRBV12-4 with TRBJ1-2; the D is unclear. Trimming stripped 2 bases from V and 9 bases from J, with 16 bases between. This CDR3 is 14 amino acids long. This chain's CDR3 is CASSLYGSGNRYTF. The CDR3 DNA follows: TGTGCCAGCAGTTTATATGGGAGTGGTAATCGCTACACCTTC.

The rearrangement links TRBV20-1 to TRBJ2-5; 7 bases map to TRBD1. This CDR3 has 13 residues. V dropped 6 bases and J dropped 2; count of bases not matched to a gene: 6. Germline CDR1 is DFQATT and CDR2 is SNEGSKA (reference sequence). CDR3 DNA sequence: TGCAGTGCAAAGGACAGGTGGCAAGAGACCCAGTACTTC. This codes for CSAKDRWQETQYF.

The J gene is TRBJ1-3, the V gene TRBV6-1; 8 nucleotides line up with TRBD1. Germline V gives CDR1 MNHNS, CDR2 SASEGT. J lost 2 bases, V lost 5 bases, and 11 bases had no gene match. The CDR3 consists of 17 residues. CDR3 bases: TGTGCCAGCAGTCCCGGCGCAGGGGGCTTTGCTGGAAACACCATATATTTT. It encodes CASSPGAGGFAGNTIYF.

The chain couples TRBV10-3 to TRBJ2-7, with 8 bases matching TRBD1. In germline, CDR1 is ENHRY, CDR2 SYGVKD. Losses at the gene ends were 3 bases for V and 6 bases for J; bases not matched to a gene: 10. The CDR3 has 15 residues. The CDR3 bases are TGTGCCATCAGTGATCCGGACAGGGCATCTCGCGAGCAGTACTTC. Translating gives CAISDPDRASREQYF.

The chain uses TRBV11-2 and TRBJ2-7, with D uncertain. Per the germline V gene, CDR1 is SGHAT and CDR2 is FQNNGV. Trimming shortened V by 4 bases and J by 7 bases, and 11 bases separated the two germline ends. This CDR3 has 12 residues. The CDR3 reads CASSSLGHEQYF. As DNA, the CDR3 is TGTGCCAGCAGCTCCCTGGGCCATGAGCAGTACTTC.